This T cell receptor (beta chain) was sequenced for a study of OX40 agonist ivuxolimab in advanced cancers. Study-wide background: Patients in dose escalation had liver, melanoma, kidney or head and neck cancers. General study points: Some of the lowest clonal expansion was seen in partial responders at 0.1-3.0 mg/kg.

In the case of this clone: Its antigen is unknown.

CDR1 and CDR2 (germline): SQVTM, ANQGSEA. Trimming took off 2 bases at V and 3 bases at J, with 17 bases between the two ends. This CDR3 has 16 amino acids. Using immunoSEQ multiplex PCR, the repertoire was profiled, and TCRdb retains in-frame clones only, with some absent. The sample lists 60,000 to 65,000 clones; about 83% were seen once. Any history of autoimmune disease or systemic immunosuppression disqualified patients. With baseline, cycle 4 day 1, and cycle 7 day 1 as timepoints, blood was sampled. J is TRBJ2-1 and V is TRBV29-1; tentative D call: TRBD1 (6 bases). This sequence originates from an adult with an advanced solid tumor such as melanoma, head and neck, liver or kidney cancer. Sample: CD4+ or CD8+ T cells sorted from blood, taken in a trial of the OX40 agonist ivuxolimab. CDR3 region: CSVESLPGHLYNEQFF. In DNA form, the CDR3 reads TGCAGCGTTGAATCTCTTCCGGGACACCTCTACAATGAGCAGTTCTTC.